The entry below gives a single TCR beta chain sequence along with its context. V lost 4 bases, J lost 4 bases, and 11 bases lay in between. The CDR3 has 13 amino acids. CDR1 and CDR2 (germline): LNHDA, SQIVND (reference sequence). 60 Vbeta and 13 Jbeta primers were used in PCR. Some clones are missing from TCRdb's copy, which holds only in-frame ones; the method was immunoSEQ multiplex PCR. This sample has 100,000 or so clones, with roughly four fifths found just once. The data were obtained in a study of cytomegalovirus exposure and HLA in healthy donors. Sequencing was carried out using PBMCs. This sequence originates from a human donor in good health. This sequence joins TRBV19 and TRBJ2-7; unclear D gene. CDR3 in amino acids: CASSNGNRYEQYF. CDR3 sequence (DNA): TGTGCCAGTAGTAACGGTAATCGGTACGAGCAGTACTTC.